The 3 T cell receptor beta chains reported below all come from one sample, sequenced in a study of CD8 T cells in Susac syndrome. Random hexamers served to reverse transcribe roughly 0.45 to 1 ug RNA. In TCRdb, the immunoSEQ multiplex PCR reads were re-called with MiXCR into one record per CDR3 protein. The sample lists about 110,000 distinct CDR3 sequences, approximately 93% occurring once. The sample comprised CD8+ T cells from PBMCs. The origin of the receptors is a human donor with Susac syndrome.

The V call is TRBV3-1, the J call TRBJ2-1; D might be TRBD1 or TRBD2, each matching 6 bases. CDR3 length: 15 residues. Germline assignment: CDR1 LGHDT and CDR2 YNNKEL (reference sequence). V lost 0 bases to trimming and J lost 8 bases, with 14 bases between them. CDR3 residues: CASSQDRGPEDEQFF. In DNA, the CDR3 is TGTGCCAGCAGCCAAGATCGGGGGCCGGAGGATGAGCAGTTCTTC.

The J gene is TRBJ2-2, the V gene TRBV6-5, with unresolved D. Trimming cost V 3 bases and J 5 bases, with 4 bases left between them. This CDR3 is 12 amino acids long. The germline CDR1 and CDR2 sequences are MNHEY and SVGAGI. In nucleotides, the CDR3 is TGTGCCAGCAGTTATGATACCGGGGAGCTGTTTTTT. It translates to CASSYDTGELFF.

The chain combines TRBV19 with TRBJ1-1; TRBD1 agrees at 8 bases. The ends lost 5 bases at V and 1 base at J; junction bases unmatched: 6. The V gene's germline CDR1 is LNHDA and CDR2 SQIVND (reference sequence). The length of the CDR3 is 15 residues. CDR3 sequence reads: CASSLQTGGNTEAFF. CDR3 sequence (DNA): TGTGCCAGTAGTCTTCAAACAGGGGGGAACACTGAAGCTTTCTTT.